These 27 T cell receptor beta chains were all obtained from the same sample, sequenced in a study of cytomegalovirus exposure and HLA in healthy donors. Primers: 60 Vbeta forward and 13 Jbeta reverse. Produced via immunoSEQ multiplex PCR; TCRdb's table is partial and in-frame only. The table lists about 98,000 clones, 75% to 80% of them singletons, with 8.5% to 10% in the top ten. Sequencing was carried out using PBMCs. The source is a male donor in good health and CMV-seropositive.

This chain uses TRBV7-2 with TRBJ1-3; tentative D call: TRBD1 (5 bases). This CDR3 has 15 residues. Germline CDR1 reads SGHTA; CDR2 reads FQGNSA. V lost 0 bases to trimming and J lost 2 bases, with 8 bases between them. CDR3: CASSLAGGAGNTIYF. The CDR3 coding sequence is TGTGCCAGCAGCTTAGCAGGAGGGGCTGGAAACACCATATATTTT.

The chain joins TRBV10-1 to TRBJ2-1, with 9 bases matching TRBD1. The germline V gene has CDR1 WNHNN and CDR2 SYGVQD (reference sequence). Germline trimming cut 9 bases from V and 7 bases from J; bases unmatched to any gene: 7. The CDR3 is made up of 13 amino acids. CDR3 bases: TGCGCCAGGATACCGGACAGGGGAAATGAGCAGTTCTTC. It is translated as CARIPDRGNEQFF.

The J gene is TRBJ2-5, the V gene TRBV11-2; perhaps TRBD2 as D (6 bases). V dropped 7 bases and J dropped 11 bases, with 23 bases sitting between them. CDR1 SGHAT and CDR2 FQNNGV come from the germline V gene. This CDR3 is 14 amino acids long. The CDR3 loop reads CASNPLEGIGEQYF. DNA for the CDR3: TGTGCCAGCAACCCTCTGGAGGGCATCGGGGAGCAGTACTTC.

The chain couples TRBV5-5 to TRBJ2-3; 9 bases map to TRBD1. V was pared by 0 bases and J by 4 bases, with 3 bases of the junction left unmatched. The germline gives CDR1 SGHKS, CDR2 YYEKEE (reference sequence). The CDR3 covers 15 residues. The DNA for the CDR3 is TGTGCCAGCAGCTTGGTACAGGGGGCGGCAGATACGCAGTATTTT. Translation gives CASSLVQGAADTQYF.

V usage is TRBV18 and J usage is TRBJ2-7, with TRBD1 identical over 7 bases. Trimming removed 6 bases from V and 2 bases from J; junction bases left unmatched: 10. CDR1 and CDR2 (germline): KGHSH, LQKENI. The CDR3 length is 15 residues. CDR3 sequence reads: CASSPQGQSTYEQYF. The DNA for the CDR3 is TGTGCCAGCTCCCCTCAGGGACAGTCAACCTACGAGCAGTACTTC.

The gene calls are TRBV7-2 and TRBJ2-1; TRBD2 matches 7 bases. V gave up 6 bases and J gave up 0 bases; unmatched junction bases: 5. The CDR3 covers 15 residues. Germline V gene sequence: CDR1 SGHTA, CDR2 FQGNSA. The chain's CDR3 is CASSGGGSSYNEQFF. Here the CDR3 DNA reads TGTGCCAGCAGTGGCGGCGGGAGCTCCTACAATGAGCAGTTCTTC.

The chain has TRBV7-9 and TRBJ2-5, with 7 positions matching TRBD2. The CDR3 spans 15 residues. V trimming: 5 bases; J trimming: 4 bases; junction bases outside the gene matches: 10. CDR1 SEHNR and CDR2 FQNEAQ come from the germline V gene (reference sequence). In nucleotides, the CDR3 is TGTGCCAGCAGCCAGATGGGACTAAATGGAGAGACCCAGTACTTC. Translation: CASSQMGLNGETQYF.

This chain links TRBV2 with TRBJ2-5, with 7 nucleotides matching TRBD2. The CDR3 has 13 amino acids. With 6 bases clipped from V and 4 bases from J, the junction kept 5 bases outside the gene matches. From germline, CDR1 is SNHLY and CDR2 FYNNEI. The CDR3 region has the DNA TGTGCCAGCAGGGAGGGAGGGCGAGAGACCCAGTACTTC. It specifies CASREGGRETQYF. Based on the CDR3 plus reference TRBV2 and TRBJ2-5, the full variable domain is EPEVTQTPSHQVTQMGQEVILRCVPISNHLYFYWYRQILGQKVEFLVSFYNNEISEKSEIFDDQFSVERPDGSNFTLKIRSTKLEDSAMYFCASREGGRETQYFGPGTRLLVL.

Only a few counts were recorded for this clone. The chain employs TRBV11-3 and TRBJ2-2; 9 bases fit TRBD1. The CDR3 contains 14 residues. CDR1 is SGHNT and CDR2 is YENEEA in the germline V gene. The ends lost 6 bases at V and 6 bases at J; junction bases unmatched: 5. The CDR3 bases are TGTGCCAGCAGGGGACAGGGTTTTTCCGGGGAGCTGTTTTTT. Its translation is CASRGQGFSGELFF.

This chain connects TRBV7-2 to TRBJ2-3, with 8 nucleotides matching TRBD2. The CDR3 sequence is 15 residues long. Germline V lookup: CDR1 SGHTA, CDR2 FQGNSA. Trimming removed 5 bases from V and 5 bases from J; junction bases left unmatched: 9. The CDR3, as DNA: TGTGCCAGCAGCCCCATCGGGAGGGGCGTAGATACGCAGTATTTT. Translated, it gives CASSPIGRGVDTQYF.

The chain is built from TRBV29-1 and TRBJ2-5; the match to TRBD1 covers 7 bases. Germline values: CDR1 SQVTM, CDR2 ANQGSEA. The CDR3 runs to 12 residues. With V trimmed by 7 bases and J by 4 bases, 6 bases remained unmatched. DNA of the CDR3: TGCAGCGGACAGGGATCATTAGAGACCCAGTACTTC. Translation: CSGQGSLETQYF.

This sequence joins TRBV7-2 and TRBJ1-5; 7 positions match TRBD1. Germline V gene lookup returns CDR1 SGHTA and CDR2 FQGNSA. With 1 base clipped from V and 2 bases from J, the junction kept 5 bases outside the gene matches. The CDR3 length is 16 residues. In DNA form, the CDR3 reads TGTGCCAGCAGCTTAGAGACAGGGACGGGCAATCAGCCCCAGCATTTT. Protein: CASSLETGTGNQPQHF.

The CDR3 coding sequence is TGTGCCAGCAGCTTCGATGCCCCGGGACTAGGGGATTCAGACGAGCAGTACTTC. This encodes CASSFDAPGLGDSDEQYF. The chain recombines TRBV5-5 with TRBJ2-7, with 8 nucleotides matching TRBD2. The CDR3 sequence is 18 residues long. V gave up 2 bases and J gave up 5 bases; unmatched junction bases: 18. Germline CDR1 and CDR2: SGHKS and YYEKEE (reference sequence).

CDR3 sequence: CASSLSGVHEQFF. The CDR3 DNA reads TGTGCCAGCAGTTTATCAGGGGTCCATGAGCAGTTCTTC. V usage is TRBV28 and J usage is TRBJ2-1; the D gene is possibly TRBD1 (6 bases). Looked up from germline, CDR1 is MDHEN and CDR2 is SYDVKM. V was cut by 1 base and J by 8 bases, with 9 bases left in between. The CDR3 is made up of 13 amino acids.

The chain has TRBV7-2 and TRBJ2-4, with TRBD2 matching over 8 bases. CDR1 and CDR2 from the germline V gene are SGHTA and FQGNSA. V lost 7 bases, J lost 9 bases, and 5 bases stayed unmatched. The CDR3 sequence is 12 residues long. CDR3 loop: CASMREAGIQYF. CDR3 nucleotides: TGTGCCAGCATGCGGGAGGCGGGCATTCAGTACTTC.

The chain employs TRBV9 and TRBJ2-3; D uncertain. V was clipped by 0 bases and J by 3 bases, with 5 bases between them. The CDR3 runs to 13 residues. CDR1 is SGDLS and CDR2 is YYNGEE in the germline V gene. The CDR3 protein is CASSVATTDTQYF. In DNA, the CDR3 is TGTGCCAGCAGCGTAGCTACGACAGATACGCAGTATTTT.

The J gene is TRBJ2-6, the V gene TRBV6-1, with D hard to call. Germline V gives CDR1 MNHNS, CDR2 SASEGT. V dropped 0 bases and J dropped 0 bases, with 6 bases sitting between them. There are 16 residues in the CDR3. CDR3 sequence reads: CASSEAISSGANVLTF. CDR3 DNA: TGTGCCAGCAGTGAAGCCATTAGCTCTGGGGCCAACGTCCTGACTTTC.

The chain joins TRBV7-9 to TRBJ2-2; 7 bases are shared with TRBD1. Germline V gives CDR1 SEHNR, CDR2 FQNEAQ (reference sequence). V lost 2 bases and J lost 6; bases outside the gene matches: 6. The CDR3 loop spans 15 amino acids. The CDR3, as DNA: TGTGCCAGCAGCTTAAGGACAGGATACTCCGGGGAGCTGTTTTTT. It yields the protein CASSLRTGYSGELFF.

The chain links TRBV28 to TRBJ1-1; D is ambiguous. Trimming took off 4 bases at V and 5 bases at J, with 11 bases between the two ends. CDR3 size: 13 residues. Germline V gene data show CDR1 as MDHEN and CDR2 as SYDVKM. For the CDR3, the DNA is TGTGCCAGCAGTTCCTCCGGGAGGACTGAAGCTTTCTTT. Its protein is CASSSSGRTEAFF.

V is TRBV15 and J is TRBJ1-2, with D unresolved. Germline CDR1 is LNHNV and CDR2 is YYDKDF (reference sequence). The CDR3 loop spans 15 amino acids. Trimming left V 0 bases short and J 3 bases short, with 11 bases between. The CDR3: CATSRDKGGDYGYTF. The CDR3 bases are TGTGCCACCAGCAGAGATAAAGGCGGGGACTATGGCTACACCTTC. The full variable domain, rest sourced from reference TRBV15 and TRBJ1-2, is DAMVIQNPRYQVTQFGKPVTLSCSQTLNHNVMYWYQQKSSQAPKLLFHYYDKDFNNEADTPDNFQSRRPNTSFCFLDIRSPGLGDTAMYLCATSRDKGGDYGYTFGSGTRLTVV.

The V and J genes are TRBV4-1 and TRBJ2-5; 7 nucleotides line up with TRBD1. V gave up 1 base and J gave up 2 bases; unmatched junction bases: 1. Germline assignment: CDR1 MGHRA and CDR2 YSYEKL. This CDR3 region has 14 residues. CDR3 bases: TGCGCCAGCAGCCAAGGGGGACAGCAAGAGACCCAGTACTTC. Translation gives CASSQGGQQETQYF.

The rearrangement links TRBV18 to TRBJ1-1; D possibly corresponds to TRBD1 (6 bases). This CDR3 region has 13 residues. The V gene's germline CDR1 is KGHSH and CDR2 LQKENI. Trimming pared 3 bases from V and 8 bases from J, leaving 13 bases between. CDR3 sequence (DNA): TGTGCCAGCTCACCCCAAAGGACAGACGAAGCTTTCTTT. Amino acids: CASSPQRTDEAFF.

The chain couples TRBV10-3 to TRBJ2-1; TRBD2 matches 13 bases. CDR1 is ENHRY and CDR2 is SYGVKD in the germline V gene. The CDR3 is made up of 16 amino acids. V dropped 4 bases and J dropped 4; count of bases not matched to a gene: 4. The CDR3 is CAISVLAGGGYNEQFF. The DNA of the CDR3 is TGTGCCATCAGTGTACTAGCGGGAGGGGGTTACAATGAGCAGTTCTTC.

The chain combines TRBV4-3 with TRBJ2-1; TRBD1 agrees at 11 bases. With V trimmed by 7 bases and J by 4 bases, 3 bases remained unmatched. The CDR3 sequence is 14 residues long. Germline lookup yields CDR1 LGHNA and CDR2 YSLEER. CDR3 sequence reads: CASTRDRGYNEQFF. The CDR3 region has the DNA TGCGCCAGCACCCGGGACAGGGGGTACAATGAGCAGTTCTTC.

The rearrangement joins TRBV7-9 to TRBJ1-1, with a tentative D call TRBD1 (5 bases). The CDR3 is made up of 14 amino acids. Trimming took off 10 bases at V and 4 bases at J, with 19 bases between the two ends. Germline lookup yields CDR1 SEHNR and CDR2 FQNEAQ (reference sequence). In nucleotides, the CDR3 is TGTGCCATTCGACCGACAGCAAGGAGCACTGAAGCTTTCTTT. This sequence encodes CAIRPTARSTEAFF.

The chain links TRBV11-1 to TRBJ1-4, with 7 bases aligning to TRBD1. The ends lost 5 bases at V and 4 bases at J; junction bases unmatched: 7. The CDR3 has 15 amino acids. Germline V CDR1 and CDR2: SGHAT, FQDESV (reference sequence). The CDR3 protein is CASSVQGNHNEKLFF. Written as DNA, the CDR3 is TGTGCCAGCAGCGTACAGGGGAACCATAATGAAAAACTGTTTTTT.

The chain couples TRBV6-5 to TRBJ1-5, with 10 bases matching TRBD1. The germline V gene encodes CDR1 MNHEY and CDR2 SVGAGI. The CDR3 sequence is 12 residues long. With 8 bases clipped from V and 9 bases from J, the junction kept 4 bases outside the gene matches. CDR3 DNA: TGTGCCAGCGGGACAGGGGTGCGGCCCCAGCATTTT. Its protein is CASGTGVRPQHF.